This T cell receptor (beta chain) was obtained from a study of cytomegalovirus exposure and HLA in healthy donors. Primers included in the PCR were 60 Vbeta and 13 Jbeta primers. Assay: immunoSEQ multiplex PCR; the TCRdb copy retains only in-frame clones and omits some. The table lists some 190,000 clones, roughly 77% of them singletons. The CDR3 has 15 residues. V gave up 0 bases and J gave up 4 bases; unmatched junction bases: 2. Germline loops: CDR1 SGHNT, CDR2 YYREEE (reference sequence). The specimen sequenced was PBMCs. The rearrangement uses TRBV5-4 and TRBJ2-1; 9 positions agree with TRBD2. The clonotype comes from a man aged 40-49 years in good health and CMV-seropositive. The DNA for the CDR3 is TGTGCCAGCAGCTTGGCTAGCGGGGCTTACAATGAGCAGTTCTTC. It yields the protein CASSLASGAYNEQFF. Drawing the rest from reference TRBV5-4 and TRBJ2-1, the complete variable domain is ETGVTQSPTHLIKTRGQQVTLRCSSQSGHNTVSWYQQALGQGPQFIFQYYREEENGRGNFPPRFSGLQFPNYSSELNVNALELDDSALYLCASSLASGAYNEQFFGPGTRLTVL.